These 20 T cell receptor beta chains came from one sample sequenced in a study of neoadjuvant nivolumab and ipilimumab in lung cancer. The assay was immunoSEQ multiplex PCR, and TCRdb's table has in-frame clones only and misses some. The sample records 40,000 to 55,000 clones, about 89% being singletons. The sample consisted of blood, taken before neoadjuvant nivolumab, alone or with ipilimumab. These receptors came from an adult with non-small cell lung cancer. Some clones in this sample may be carry-over from other donors' samples.

J is TRBJ1-1 and V is TRBV18; 7 bases fit TRBD1. This CDR3 has 16 residues. V trimming: 3 bases; J trimming: 1 base; junction bases outside the gene matches: 8. The V gene's germline CDR1 is KGHSH and CDR2 LQKENI. The DNA of the CDR3 is TGTGCCAGCTCACCCCGGGGGACAGCACCGAACACTGAAGCTTTCTTT. Its protein product is CASSPRGTAPNTEAFF. The full variable domain, in which reference TRBV18 and TRBJ1-1 provide the parts outside the CDR3, is NAGVMQNPRHLVRRRGQEARLRCSPMKGHSHVYWYRQLPEEGLKFMVYLQKENIIDESGMPKERFSAEFPKEGPSILRIQQVVRGDSAAYFCASSPRGTAPNTEAFFGQGTRLTVV.

The CDR3 region is CASSPPAGSTEAFF. The CDR3 nucleotides read TGTGCCAGCTCACCACCAGCAGGGAGCACTGAAGCTTTCTTT. The V gene is TRBV18, the J gene TRBJ1-1, with D perhaps TRBD1 (5 bases). Per the germline V gene, CDR1 is KGHSH and CDR2 is LQKENI. V gave up 0 bases and J gave up 4 bases, with 9 bases separating them. The CDR3 extends over 14 amino acids.

The J gene is TRBJ1-1, the V gene TRBV5-1, with 7 positions matching TRBD1. The junction had 8 bases not matched to a gene; V was cut back by 0 bases and J by 0 bases. The CDR3 runs 17 residues. CDR1 and CDR2 (germline): SGHRS, YFSETQ. CDR3 sequence reads: CASSLGGTASMNTEAFF. DNA for the CDR3: TGCGCCAGCAGCTTGGGTGGGACAGCTAGTATGAACACTGAAGCTTTCTTT.

This clone was detected once. The J gene is TRBJ2-2, the V gene TRBV5-4; D not certain. The V gene's germline CDR1 is SGHNT and CDR2 YYREEE (reference sequence). The CDR3 totals 13 residues. The germline V and J ends were trimmed by 6 bases and 0 bases, with 6 bases remaining between them. The CDR3 protein is CASTRTNTGELFF. DNA of the CDR3: TGTGCCAGCACGAGGACGAACACCGGGGAGCTGTTTTTT.

The V and J genes are TRBV5-1 and TRBJ2-2, with TRBD1 as a possible D gene (5 bases). V was pared by 4 bases and J by 5 bases, with 12 bases between. The CDR3 has 14 amino acids. Germline values: CDR1 SGHRS, CDR2 YFSETQ. The CDR3 DNA reads TGCGCCAGCAGCCCCAGGGTAAGGACCGGGGAGCTGTTTTTT. Its protein product is CASSPRVRTGELFF.

The J gene is TRBJ2-1, the V gene TRBV7-2; D not certain. V shed 2 bases and J shed 6 bases, with 8 bases lying between them. CDR1 SGHTA and CDR2 FQGNSA come from the germline V gene. The CDR3 covers 13 residues. CDR3 sequence: CASSLLALNEQFF. In DNA form, the CDR3 reads TGTGCCAGCAGCTTACTGGCCCTCAATGAGCAGTTCTTC.

The rearrangement joins TRBV5-6 to TRBJ1-2; D is unclear. CDR3 length equals 14 residues. The V gene's germline CDR1 is SGHDT and CDR2 YYEEEE. Trimming removed 6 bases at V and 6 bases at J, with 18 bases between. CDR3 in amino acids: CASIKPDFGNGYTF. The CDR3 DNA sequence: TGTGCCAGCATCAAACCCGACTTCGGCAATGGCTACACCTTC.

The chain couples TRBV5-6 to TRBJ2-7; the D gene could be TRBD1 or TRBD2 (5 bases each). The CDR3 contains 15 residues. CDR1 and CDR2 (germline): SGHDT, YYEEEE. V was pared by 4 bases and J by 1 base, with 15 bases between. The CDR3 spells CASSHLGTGSYEQYF. Here the CDR3 DNA reads TGTGCCAGCAGCCACCTAGGGACGGGTTCCTACGAGCAGTACTTC.

The chain couples TRBV7-9 to TRBJ2-7; TRBD2 matches at 13 bases. Trimming took 5 bases from V and 6 from J; bases not matched to a gene: 7. From germline, CDR1 is SEHNR and CDR2 FQNEAQ (reference sequence). The CDR3 is 15 residues long. The CDR3 DNA follows: TGTGCCAGCAGCCTAACTAGCGGGAGGGTTGGCGAGCAGTACTTC. As protein: CASSLTSGRVGEQYF. The full variable domain, in which reference TRBV7-9 and TRBJ2-7 provide the parts outside the CDR3, is DTGVSQNPRHKITKRGQNVTFRCDPISEHNRLYWYRQTLGQGPEFLTYFQNEAQLEKSRLLSDRFSAERPKGSFSTLEIQRTEQGDSAMYLCASSLTSGRVGEQYFGPGTRLTVT.

This clone was recorded only once. The chain links TRBV7-9 to TRBJ2-5; 8 bases match TRBD1. Germline lookup yields CDR1 SEHNR and CDR2 FQNEAQ (reference sequence). Germline trimming cut 5 bases from V and 1 base from J; bases unmatched to any gene: 3. The CDR3 contains 14 residues. CDR3 DNA sequence: TGTGCCAGCAGCGTTGGACAGGGCCAAGAGACCCAGTACTTC. It encodes CASSVGQGQETQYF.

The chain employs TRBV19 and TRBJ2-1; 10 bases line up with TRBD2. CDR1 is LNHDA, CDR2 SQIVND, per germline (reference sequence). The CDR3 contains 16 residues. V lost 3 bases, J lost 4 bases, and 6 bases stayed unmatched. CDR3 nucleotide sequence: TGTGCCAGTAGTATCCCCCTAGCGGGAGATTACAATGAGCAGTTCTTC. This encodes CASSIPLAGDYNEQFF. Complete variable domain (other parts from reference TRBV19 and TRBJ2-1): DGGITQSPKYLFRKEGQNVTLSCEQNLNHDAMYWYRQDPGQGLRLIYYSQIVNDFQKGDIAEGYSVSREKKESFPLTVTSAQKNPTAFYLCASSIPLAGDYNEQFFGPGTRLTVL.

CDR3 nucleotide sequence: TGCGCCAGCAGCCAAGGGATGAGCAGAGTTTCCTACGAGCAGTACTTC. The encoded protein is CASSQGMSRVSYEQYF. This chain connects TRBV4-3 to TRBJ2-7; D gene uncertain. The CDR3 totals 16 residues. Germline V gene data show CDR1 as LGHNA and CDR2 as YSLEER. Trimming pared 1 base from V and 1 base from J, leaving 14 bases between.

The chain joins TRBV5-1 to TRBJ2-7; 11 nucleotides align to TRBD2. V shed 0 bases, J shed 2 bases, and the junction held 1 base outside the gene matches. Germline V lookup: CDR1 SGHRS, CDR2 YFSETQ. The CDR3 has 15 amino acids. The CDR3 is CASSLVSGRAYEQYF. The CDR3 bases are TGCGCCAGCAGCTTGGTTAGCGGGAGGGCCTACGAGCAGTACTTC.

V is TRBV7-9 and J is TRBJ2-1; TRBD1 is a possible D gene (8 bases). CDR3 size: 13 residues. The V end was cut by 5 bases, the J end by 7 bases, with 12 bases between. Germline values: CDR1 SEHNR, CDR2 FQNEAQ (reference sequence). The CDR3: CASSLQGGNEQFF. The CDR3 DNA sequence: TGTGCCAGCAGCCTACAGGGGGGGAATGAGCAGTTCTTC.

This clone showed up just a few times. The chain has TRBV29-1 and TRBJ2-7; D not resolved. Trimming cost V 7 bases and J 0 bases, with 13 bases left between them. This CDR3 is built from 13 residues. Per germline, CDR1 SQVTM and CDR2 ANQGSEA. The chain's CDR3 is CSAAWHGSYEQYF. In DNA form, the CDR3 reads TGCAGCGCCGCATGGCACGGCTCCTACGAGCAGTACTTC.

This rearrangement joins TRBV11-2 to TRBJ1-2; 7 bases agree with TRBD1. The CDR3 length is 13 residues. Germline V gene sequence: CDR1 SGHAT, CDR2 FQNNGV. The ends lost 6 bases at V and 7 bases at J; junction bases unmatched: 8. This CDR3 is CASSPGTVGGYTF. The DNA for the CDR3 is TGTGCCAGCAGTCCCGGGACAGTCGGTGGCTACACCTTC.

The chain employs TRBV9 and TRBJ2-3, with no clear D. CDR1 is SGDLS, CDR2 YYNGEE, per germline. This CDR3 region has 14 residues. V shed 3 bases and J shed 2 bases, with 10 bases lying between them. In DNA form, the CDR3 reads TGTGCCAGCAGCGAGGCGCCTTTCACAGATACGCAGTATTTT. Its translation: CASSEAPFTDTQYF.

This clone appeared a few times. J is TRBJ2-7 and V is TRBV10-3; D perhaps matches TRBD2 (7 bases). Germline CDR1 ENHRY, CDR2 SYGVKD. Trimming cost V 10 bases and J 1 base, with 14 bases left between them. CDR3 size: 13 residues. The CDR3 sequence is CATTGRGSYEQYF. The CDR3 nucleotides read TGTGCCACCACAGGGAGGGGATCCTACGAGCAGTACTTC.

The chain combines TRBV11-2 with TRBJ2-5; D may correspond to TRBD1 or TRBD2 (6 bases each). From germline, CDR1 is SGHAT and CDR2 FQNNGV. Trimming took 8 bases from V and 1 from J, leaving 8 bases between them. CDR3 length: 12 amino acids. In DNA form, the CDR3 reads TGTGCCAGCGGGGGGCTCCAAGAGACCCAGTACTTC. This gives the protein CASGGLQETQYF. Based on the CDR3 plus reference TRBV11-2 and TRBJ2-5, the full variable domain is EAGVAQSPRYKIIEKRQSVAFWCNPISGHATLYWYQQILGQGPKLLIQFQNNGVVDDSQLPKDRFSAERLKGVDSTLKIQPAKLEDSAVYLCASGGLQETQYFGPGTRLLVL.

V gene TRBV5-4 combines with J gene TRBJ2-7; 7 positions agree with TRBD1. The junction had 6 bases not matched to a gene; V was cut back by 3 bases and J by 3 bases. Per germline, CDR1 SGHNT and CDR2 YYREEE (reference sequence). CDR3 size: 14 residues. The CDR3 DNA reads TGTGCCAGCAGCTCGGGACAGTATTTCTACGAGCAGTACTTC. Translation gives CASSSGQYFYEQYF.